The clone carrying this T cell receptor beta chain was counted ten times or more. The antigen is unknown. The data stem from a study of T cells in Graves' hyperthyroidism and ophthalmopathy. In germline, CDR1 is ENHRY, CDR2 SYGVKD. V shed 4 bases and J 6 bases; nucleotides not matched to a gene: 2. The CDR3 is 12 residues long. Points from the study as a whole: Most thyroid clonotypes expanded above 0.001 were also detected in blood.

There were TCR beta CDR3 regions amplified from RNA transcripts. A set of HTBI primers served as the primers for a first-round RT-PCR of the TCR CDR3. TCRdb passed the multiplex PCR reads through MiXCR, listing each CDR3 protein once. The table lists some 360,000 distinct CDR3 sequences, about a sixth of them singletons. This sequence originates from a woman aged 40 to 49 with Graves' ophthalmopathy. This chain joins TRBV10-3 and TRBJ2-7; 8 bases map to TRBD1. Material: blood. For the CDR3, the DNA is TGTGCCATCAGTGGTGACAGGGGCGAGCAGTACTTC. This gives the protein CAISGDRGEQYF.